This TCR beta chain was sequenced in a study of OX40 agonist ivuxolimab in advanced cancers. Background on the study: A partial response was reached by three patients: one with hepatocellular carcinoma and two with cutaneous melanoma.

Data came from immunoSEQ multiplex PCR; TCRdb stores just in-frame clones and leaves some out. The sample consists of approximately 57,000 clones, approximately 89% of them appearing once. With baseline, cycle 4 day 1, and cycle 7 day 1 as timepoints, blood was sampled. Germline loops: CDR1 PRHDT, CDR2 FYEKMQ (reference sequence). The CDR3 is 16 amino acids. Trimming at V came to 2 bases and at J to 5 bases, leaving 9 bases not matched to a gene. The sample in question was CD4+ or CD8+ T cells sorted from blood, obtained in a trial of the OX40 agonist ivuxolimab. This chain links TRBV13 with TRBJ2-3; 8 bases are shared with TRBD2. The sequence came from an adult with an advanced solid tumor such as melanoma, head and neck, liver or kidney cancer. CDR3 sequence (DNA): TGTGCCAGCAGCTTAAAAAGCGGGGGAAACCAAGATACGCAGTATTTT. The encoded protein is CASSLKSGGNQDTQYF. Drawing the rest from reference TRBV13 and TRBJ2-3, the complete variable domain is AAGVIQSPRHLIKEKRETATLKCYPIPRHDTVYWYQQGPGQDPQFLISFYEKMQSDKGSIPDRFSAQQFSDYHSELNMSSLELGDSALYFCASSLKSGGNQDTQYFGPGTRLTVL.